This record concerns one TCR beta chain sequence. The data belong to a study of T cell responses to AZD1222 COVID-19 vaccine. Here immunoSEQ multiplex PCR was the method, and the copy in TCRdb shows in-frame clones only, minus some. The sample consists of approximately 89,000 clones, 75% to 95% of them appearing once. CDR1 and CDR2 from the germline V gene are LNHDA and SQIVND (reference sequence). V was clipped by 2 bases and J by 10 bases; unmatched bases: 17. This CDR3 region has 19 residues. The sample here was peripheral blood, taken 28 days after the second AZD1222 dose. This TCR was recovered from an adult who received the AZD1222 COVID-19 vaccine. This chain joins TRBV19 and TRBJ1-6, with 10 bases identical to TRBD1. The CDR3 here is CASSIYLPGQGNFGSPLHF. The CDR3 DNA sequence: TGTGCCAGTAGTATATACCTACCGGGACAGGGGAACTTCGGATCACCCCTCCACTTT.